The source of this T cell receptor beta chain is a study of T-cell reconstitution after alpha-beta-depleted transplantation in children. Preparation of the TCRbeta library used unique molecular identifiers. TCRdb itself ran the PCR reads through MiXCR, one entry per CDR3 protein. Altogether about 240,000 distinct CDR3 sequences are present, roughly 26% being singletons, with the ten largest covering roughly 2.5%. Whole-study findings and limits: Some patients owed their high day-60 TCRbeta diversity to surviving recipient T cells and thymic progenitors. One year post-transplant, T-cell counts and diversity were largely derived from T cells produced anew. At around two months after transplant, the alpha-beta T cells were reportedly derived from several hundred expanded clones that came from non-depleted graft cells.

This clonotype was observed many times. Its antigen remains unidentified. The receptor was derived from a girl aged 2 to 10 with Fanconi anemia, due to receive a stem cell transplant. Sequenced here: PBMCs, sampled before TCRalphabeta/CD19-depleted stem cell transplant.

The CDR3 DNA is TGCAGCGTTCAGGCTAGCGGGAGCGGCACAGATACGCAGTATTTT. Its protein is CSVQASGSGTDTQYF. This chain joins TRBV29-1 and TRBJ2-3; 10 bases fit TRBD2. V was pared by 5 bases and J by 1 base, with 6 bases of the junction left unmatched. CDR3 length equals 15 residues. Germline V CDR1 and CDR2: SQVTM, ANQGSEA.